The source of this T cell receptor (beta chain) is a study of identical twins. Study results and caveats: Abundant beta clonotypes from cord blood had fewer insertions, unlike memory repertoires, which showed none.

The CDR3 totals 13 residues. Germline V lookup: CDR1 SGHRS, CDR2 YFSETQ. V lost 5 bases to trimming and J lost 8 bases; unmatched junction nucleotides: 5. One entry per CDR3 protein results from TCRdb running MiXCR on the 5' RACE reads. The sample carries nearly 650,000 distinct CDR3 sequences, just over 7% recorded once. The sample holds many counts of this clonotype. Antigen unknown. This sample was also put to use in a study of yellow fever vaccine responses in identical twins.

This chain links TRBV5-1 with TRBJ2-1; 9 bases are a match to TRBD2. Sequenced sample: PBMCs. The TCR originated in a woman aged 18-29 years in good health. Here the CDR3 DNA reads TGCGCCAGCAGGGCTAGCGGGATGGATGAGCAGTTCTTC. Residues: CASRASGMDEQFF.